This T cell receptor beta chain was recovered during a study of cytomegalovirus exposure and HLA in healthy donors. Findings and caveats of the study: The authors listed some 150 TCR beta chains as cytomegalovirus-associated.

The length of the CDR3 is 15 residues. V lost 4 bases and J 8 bases, leaving 18 bases between the germline ends. Germline CDR1 and CDR2: SGDLS and YYNGEE. As for this clone: Its specificity is unknown.

Clones were sequenced by immunoSEQ multiplex PCR, and TCRdb holds only the in-frame ones, with some missing. The sample consists of under 200,000 clones, about 86% of them appearing once. The genes are TRBV9 and TRBJ1-4; D perhaps matches TRBD1 (5 bases). This receptor was obtained from a woman in her thirties in good health and CMV-seronegative. Sequenced input: PBMCs. CDR3: CASSPQGVGPEKLFF. Written as DNA, the CDR3 is TGTGCCAGCAGCCCCCAGGGAGTAGGGCCCGAAAAACTGTTTTTT.